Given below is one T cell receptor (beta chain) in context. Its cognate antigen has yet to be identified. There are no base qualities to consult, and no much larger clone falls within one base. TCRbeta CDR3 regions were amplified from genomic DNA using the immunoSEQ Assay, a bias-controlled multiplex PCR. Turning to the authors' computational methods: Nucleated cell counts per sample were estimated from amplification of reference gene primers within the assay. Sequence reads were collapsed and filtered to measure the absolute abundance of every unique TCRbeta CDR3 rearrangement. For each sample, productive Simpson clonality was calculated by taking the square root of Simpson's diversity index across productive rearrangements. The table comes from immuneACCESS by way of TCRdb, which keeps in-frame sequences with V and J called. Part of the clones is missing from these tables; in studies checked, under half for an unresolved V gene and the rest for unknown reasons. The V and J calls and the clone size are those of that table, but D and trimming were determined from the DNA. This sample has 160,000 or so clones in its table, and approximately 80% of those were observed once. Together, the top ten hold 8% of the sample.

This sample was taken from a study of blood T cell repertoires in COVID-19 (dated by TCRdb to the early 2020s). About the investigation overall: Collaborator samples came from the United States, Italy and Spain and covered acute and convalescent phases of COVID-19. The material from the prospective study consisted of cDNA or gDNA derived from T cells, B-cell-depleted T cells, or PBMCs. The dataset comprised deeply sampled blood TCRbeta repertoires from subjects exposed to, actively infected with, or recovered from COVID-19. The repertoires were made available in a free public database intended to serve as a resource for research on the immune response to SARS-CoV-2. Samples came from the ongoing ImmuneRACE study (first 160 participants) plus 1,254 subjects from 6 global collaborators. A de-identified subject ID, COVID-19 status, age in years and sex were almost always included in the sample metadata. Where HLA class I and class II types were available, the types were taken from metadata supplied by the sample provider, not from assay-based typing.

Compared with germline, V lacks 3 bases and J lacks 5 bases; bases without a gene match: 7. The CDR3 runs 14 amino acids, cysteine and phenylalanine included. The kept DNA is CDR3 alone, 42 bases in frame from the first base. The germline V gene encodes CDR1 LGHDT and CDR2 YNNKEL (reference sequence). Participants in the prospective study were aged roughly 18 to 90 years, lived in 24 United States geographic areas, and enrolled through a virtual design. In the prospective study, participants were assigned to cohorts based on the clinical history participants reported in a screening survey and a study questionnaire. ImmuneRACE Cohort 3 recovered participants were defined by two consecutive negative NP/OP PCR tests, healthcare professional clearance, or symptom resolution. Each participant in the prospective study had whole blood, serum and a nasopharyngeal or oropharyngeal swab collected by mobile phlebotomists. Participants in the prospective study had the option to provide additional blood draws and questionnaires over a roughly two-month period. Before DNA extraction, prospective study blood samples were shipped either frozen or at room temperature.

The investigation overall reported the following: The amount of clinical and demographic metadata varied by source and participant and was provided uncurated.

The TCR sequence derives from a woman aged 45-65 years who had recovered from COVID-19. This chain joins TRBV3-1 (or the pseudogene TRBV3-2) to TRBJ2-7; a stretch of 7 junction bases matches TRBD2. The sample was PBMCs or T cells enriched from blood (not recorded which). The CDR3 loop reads CASSHRGGGNEQYF. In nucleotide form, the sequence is TGTGCCAGCAGCCACCGAGGCGGGGGTAACGAGCAGTACTTC.